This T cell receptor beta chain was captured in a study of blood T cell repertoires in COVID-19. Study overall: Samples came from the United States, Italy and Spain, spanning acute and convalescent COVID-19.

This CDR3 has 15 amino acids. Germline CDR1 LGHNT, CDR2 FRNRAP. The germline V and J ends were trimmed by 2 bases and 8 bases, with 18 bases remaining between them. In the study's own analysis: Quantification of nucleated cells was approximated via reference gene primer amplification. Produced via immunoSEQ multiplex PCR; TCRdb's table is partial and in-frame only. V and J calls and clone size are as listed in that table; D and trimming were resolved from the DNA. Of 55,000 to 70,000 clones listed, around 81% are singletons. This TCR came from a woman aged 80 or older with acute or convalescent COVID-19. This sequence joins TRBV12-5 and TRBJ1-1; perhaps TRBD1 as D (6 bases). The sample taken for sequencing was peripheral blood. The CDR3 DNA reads TGTGCTAGTGGTTTGCAACAGGGTCCAGAACTCGAAGCTTTCTTT. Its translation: CASGLQQGPELEAFF.